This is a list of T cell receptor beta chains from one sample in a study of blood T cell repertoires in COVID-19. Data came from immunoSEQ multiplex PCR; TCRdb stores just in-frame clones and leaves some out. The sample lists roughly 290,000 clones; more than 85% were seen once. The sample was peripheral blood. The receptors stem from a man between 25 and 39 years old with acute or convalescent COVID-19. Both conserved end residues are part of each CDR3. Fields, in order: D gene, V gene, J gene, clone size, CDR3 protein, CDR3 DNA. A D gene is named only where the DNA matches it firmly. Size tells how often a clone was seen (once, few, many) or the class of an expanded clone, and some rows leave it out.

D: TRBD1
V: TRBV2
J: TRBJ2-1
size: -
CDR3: CASSTDRGHYNEQFF
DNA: TGTGCCAGCAGCACCGACAGGGGCCACTACAATGAGCAGTTCTTC

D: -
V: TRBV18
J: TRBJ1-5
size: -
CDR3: CASSLQQDNQPQHF
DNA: TGTGCCAGCTCACTGCAGCAGGACAATCAGCCCCAGCATTTT

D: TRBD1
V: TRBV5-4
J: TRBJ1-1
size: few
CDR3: CASSTGTVNTEAFF
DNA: TGTGCCAGCAGCACCGGGACAGTGAACACTGAAGCTTTCTTT

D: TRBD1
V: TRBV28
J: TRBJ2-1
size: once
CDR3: CASRPGTGVYNEQFF
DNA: TGTGCCAGCAGGCCAGGGACAGGTGTGTACAATGAGCAGTTCTTC

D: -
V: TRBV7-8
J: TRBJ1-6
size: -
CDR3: CASSLAQAPNSPLHF
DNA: TGTGCCAGCAGCTTAGCACAGGCGCCCAATTCACCCCTCCACTTT

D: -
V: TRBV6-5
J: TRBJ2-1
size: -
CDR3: CASSYPSLGRDEQFF
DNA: TGTGCCAGCAGTTACCCTAGCTTGGGTAGAGATGAGCAGTTCTTC

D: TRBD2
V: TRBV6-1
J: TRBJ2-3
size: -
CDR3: CASSEEAGGGTDTQYF
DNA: TGTGCCAGCAGTGAAGAGGCGGGAGGTGGCACAGATACGCAGTATTTT

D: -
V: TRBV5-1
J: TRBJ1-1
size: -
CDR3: CASSLRVQVNTEAFF
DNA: TGCGCCAGCAGCCTCCGAGTACAGGTGAACACTGAAGCTTTCTTT

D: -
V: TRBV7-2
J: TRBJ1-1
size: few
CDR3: CASSPGAAGQGAFF
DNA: TGTGCCAGCAGCCCAGGCGCGGCAGGCCAGGGAGCTTTCTTT

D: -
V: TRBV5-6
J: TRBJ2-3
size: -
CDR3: CASKFLDTQYF
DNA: TGTGCCAGCAAATTCTTAGATACGCAGTATTTT

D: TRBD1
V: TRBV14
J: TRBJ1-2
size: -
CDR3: CASSQDRTTGGKANYGYTF
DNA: TGTGCCAGCAGCCAAGATCGAACGACAGGGGGAAAAGCTAACTATGGCTACACCTTC

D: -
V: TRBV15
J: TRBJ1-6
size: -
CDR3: CATSRGGSAYNSPLHF
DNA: TGTGCCACCAGCAGAGGAGGGTCCGCCTATAATTCACCCCTCCACTTT

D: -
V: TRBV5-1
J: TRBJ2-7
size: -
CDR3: CASSFQNYEQYF
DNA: TGCGCCAGCAGCTTCCAAAACTACGAGCAGTACTTC

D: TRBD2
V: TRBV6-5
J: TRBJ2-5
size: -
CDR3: CASSNGGAGETQYF
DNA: TGTGCCAGCAGTAACGGGGGGGCAGGAGAGACCCAGTACTTC

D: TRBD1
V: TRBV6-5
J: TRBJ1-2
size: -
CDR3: CASRGQAEGGYTF
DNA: TGTGCCAGCAGGGGACAGGCTGAGGGTGGCTACACCTTC

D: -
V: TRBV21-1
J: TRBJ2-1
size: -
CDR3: CAGLAAGMGNEQFF
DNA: TGTGCCGGCCTTGCGGCGGGGATGGGCAATGAGCAGTTCTTC

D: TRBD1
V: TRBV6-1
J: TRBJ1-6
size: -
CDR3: CASIGGGSVGSPLHF
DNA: TGTGCCAGCATCGGAGGGGGCAGCGTTGGGTCACCCCTCCACTTT

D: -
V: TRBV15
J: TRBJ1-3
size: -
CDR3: CATSRVGASSGNTIYF
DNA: TGTGCCACCAGCAGAGTAGGGGCCAGCTCTGGAAACACCATATATTTT

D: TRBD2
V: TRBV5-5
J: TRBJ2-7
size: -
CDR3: CASSLGLAGGFTYEQYF
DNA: TGTGCCAGCAGCTTGGGTCTAGCGGGAGGCTTCACCTACGAGCAGTACTTC

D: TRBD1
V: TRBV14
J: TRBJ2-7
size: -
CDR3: CASSPTTGGHEQYF
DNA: TGTGCCAGCAGCCCTACGACAGGGGGCCACGAGCAGTACTTC

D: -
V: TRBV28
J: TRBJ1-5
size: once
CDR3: CASFSGGGSNQPQHF
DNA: TGTGCCAGTTTCTCCGGGGGTGGTAGCAATCAGCCCCAGCATTTT

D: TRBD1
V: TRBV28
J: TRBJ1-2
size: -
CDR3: CASRGQPISYGYTF
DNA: TGTGCCAGCAGGGGACAGCCGATATCCTATGGCTACACCTTC

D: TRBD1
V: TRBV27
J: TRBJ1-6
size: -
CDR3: CASSLKILQGKASPLHF
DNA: TGTGCCAGCAGTTTAAAAATCCTACAGGGGAAGGCTTCACCCCTCCACTTT

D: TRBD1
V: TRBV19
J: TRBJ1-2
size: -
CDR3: CASSRTGDNYGYTF
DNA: TGTGCCAGTAGTCGGACAGGGGATAACTATGGCTACACCTTC

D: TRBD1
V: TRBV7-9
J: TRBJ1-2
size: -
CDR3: CASSLATGGKYGYTF
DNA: TGTGCCAGCAGCTTAGCCACAGGGGGCAAGTATGGCTACACCTTC

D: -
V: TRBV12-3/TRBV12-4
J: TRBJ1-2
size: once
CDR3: CASSAYAPTYPTF
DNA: TGTGCCAGCAGTGCCTACGCCCCTACCTATCCCACCTTC

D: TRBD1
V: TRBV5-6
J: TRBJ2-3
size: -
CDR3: CASSLKGTGIVDTQYF
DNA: TGTGCCAGCAGCTTGAAAGGGACAGGGATTGTAGATACGCAGTATTTT

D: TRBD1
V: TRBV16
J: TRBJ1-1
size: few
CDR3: CASRQNSVRTGVNTEAFF
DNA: TGTGCCAGCAGACAAAACTCAGTTAGGACAGGAGTGAACACTGAAGCTTTCTTT

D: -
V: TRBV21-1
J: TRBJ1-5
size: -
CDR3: CASRGGDGNQPQHF
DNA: TGTGCCAGCCGAGGAGGGGATGGCAATCAGCCCCAGCATTTT

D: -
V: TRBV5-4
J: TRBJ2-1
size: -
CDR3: CASSLDGGDEQFF
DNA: TGTGCCAGCAGCTTGGATGGGGGCGACGAGCAGTTCTTC

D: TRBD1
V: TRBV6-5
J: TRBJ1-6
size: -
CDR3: CASSRQGGNSPLHF
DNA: TGTGCCAGCAGTCGACAGGGAGGTAATTCACCCCTCCACTTT

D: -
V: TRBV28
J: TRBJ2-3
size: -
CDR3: CASSLNGGRDF
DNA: TGTGCCAGCAGTCTAAATGGGGGCCGAGATTTT

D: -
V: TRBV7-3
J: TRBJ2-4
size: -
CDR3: CASSLNAGTENIQYF
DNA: TGTGCCAGCAGCTTAAATGCGGGGACCGAAAACATTCAGTACTTC

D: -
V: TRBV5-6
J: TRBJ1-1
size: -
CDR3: CASSLREGLGTEAFF
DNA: TGTGCCAGCAGCTTGAGAGAGGGCTTGGGCACTGAAGCTTTCTTT

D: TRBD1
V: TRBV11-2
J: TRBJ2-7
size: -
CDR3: CASSSARPGQATYEQYF
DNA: TGTGCCAGCAGTTCTGCCCGACCGGGACAGGCCACCTACGAGCAGTACTTC

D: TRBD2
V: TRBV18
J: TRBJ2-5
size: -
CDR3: CASSPVAGGIQETQYF
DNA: TGTGCCAGCTCACCAGTGGCGGGGGGGATCCAAGAGACCCAGTACTTC

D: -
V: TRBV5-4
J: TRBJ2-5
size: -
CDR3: CASSLPSQETQYF
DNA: TGTGCCAGCAGCTTGCCCAGTCAAGAGACCCAGTACTTC

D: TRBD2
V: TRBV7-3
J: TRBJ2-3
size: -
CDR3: CASSLNSASGTQYF
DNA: TGTGCCAGCAGCTTAAACTCGGCTAGCGGTACGCAGTATTTT

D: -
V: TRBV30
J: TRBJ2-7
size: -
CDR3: CAWSALGGVQYF
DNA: TGTGCCTGGAGCGCACTAGGGGGTGTCCAGTACTTC

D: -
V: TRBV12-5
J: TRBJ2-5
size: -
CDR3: CASQTTQGETQYF
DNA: TGTGCTAGCCAAACGACCCAGGGCGAGACCCAGTACTTC

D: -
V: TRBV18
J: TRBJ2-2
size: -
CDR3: CASSLRLAANTGELFF
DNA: TGTGCCAGCTCACTTAGGCTAGCAGCGAACACCGGGGAGCTGTTTTTT

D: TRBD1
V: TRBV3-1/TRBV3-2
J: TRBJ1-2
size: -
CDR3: CASSHRQGAHGYTF
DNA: TGTGCCAGCAGCCATAGACAGGGGGCGCACGGCTACACCTTC

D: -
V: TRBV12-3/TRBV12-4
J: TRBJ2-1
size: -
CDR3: CASSSYEQFF
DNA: TGTGCCAGCAGTTCTTATGAGCAGTTCTTC

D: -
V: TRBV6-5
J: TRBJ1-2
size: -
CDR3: CASQYIGQGYGYTF
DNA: TGTGCTTCCCAGTATATTGGGCAGGGCTATGGCTACACCTTC

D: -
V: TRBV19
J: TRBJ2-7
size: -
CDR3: CASSVTESSYEQYF
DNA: TGTGCCAGTAGTGTGACGGAGAGCTCCTACGAGCAGTACTTC

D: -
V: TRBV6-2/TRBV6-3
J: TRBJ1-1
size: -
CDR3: CASSPGSRALQNTEAFF
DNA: TGTGCCAGCAGTCCCGGTAGCAGGGCCTTACAGAACACTGAAGCTTTCTTT

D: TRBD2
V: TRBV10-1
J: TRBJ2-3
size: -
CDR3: CASSEFLAGGGDTQYF
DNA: TGCGCCAGCAGTGAGTTTCTAGCGGGAGGCGGGGATACGCAGTATTTT

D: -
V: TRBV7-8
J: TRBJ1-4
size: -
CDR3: CASSAAQGGTTNEKLFF
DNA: TGTGCCAGCAGCGCAGCCCAGGGAGGGACAACTAATGAAAAACTGTTTTTT

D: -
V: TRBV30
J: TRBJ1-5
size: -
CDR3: CAWRQTGTQNQPQHF
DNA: TGTGCCTGGAGGCAAACCGGGACACAAAATCAGCCCCAGCATTTT

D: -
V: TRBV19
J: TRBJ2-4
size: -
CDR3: CASSLTDLQNIQYF
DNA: TGTGCCAGTAGTCTGACAGATCTCCAAAACATTCAGTACTTC

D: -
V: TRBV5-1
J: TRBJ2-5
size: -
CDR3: CASSLDGDNNVETQYF
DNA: TGCGCCAGCAGCTTGGACGGTGATAATAATGTGGAGACCCAGTACTTC

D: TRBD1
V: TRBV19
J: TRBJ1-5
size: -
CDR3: CASTAPDRGNQPQHF
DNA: TGTGCCAGTACCGCGCCGGACAGGGGCAATCAGCCCCAGCATTTT

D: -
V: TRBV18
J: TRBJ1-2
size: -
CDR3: CASSAARANNYGYTF
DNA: TGTGCCAGCTCGGCCGCCAGGGCAAATAACTATGGCTACACCTTC

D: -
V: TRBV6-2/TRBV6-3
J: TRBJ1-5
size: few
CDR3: CASSYGGGGSQPQHF
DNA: TGTGCCAGCAGTTACGGGGGGGGCGGAAGTCAGCCCCAGCATTTT

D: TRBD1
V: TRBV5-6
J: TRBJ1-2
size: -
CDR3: CASSLDRAGYTF
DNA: TGTGCCAGCAGCCTGGACAGGGCTGGCTACACCTTC

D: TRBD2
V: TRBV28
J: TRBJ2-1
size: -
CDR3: CASRTSGSLDEQFF
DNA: TGTGCCAGCAGGACTAGCGGGAGTTTGGATGAGCAGTTCTTC

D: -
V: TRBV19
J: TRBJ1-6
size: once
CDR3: CASSIVRGGNSPLHF
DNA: TGTGCCAGTAGTATAGTTCGGGGAGGGAATTCACCCCTCCACTTT

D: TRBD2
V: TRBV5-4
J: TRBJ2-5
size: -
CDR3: CATKRGGTYQETQYF
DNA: TGTGCCACAAAGCGGGGCGGGACCTACCAAGAGACCCAGTACTTC

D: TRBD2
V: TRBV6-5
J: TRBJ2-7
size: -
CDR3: CASSYYGGTYEQYF
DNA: TGTGCCAGCAGTTACTACGGGGGGACCTACGAGCAGTACTTC